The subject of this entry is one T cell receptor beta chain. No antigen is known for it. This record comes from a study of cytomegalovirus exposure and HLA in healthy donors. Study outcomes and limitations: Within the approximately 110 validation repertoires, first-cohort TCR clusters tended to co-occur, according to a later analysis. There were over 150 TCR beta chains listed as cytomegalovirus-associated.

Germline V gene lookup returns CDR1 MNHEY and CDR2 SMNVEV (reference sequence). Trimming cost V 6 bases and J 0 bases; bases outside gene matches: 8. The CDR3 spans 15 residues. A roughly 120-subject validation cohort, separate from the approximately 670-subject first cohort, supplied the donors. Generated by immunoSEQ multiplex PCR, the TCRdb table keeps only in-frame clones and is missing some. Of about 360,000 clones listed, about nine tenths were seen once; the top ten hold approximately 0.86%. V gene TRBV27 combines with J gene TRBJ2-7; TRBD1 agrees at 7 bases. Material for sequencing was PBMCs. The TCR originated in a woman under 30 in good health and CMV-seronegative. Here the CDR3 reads CASRLRGQSSYEQYF. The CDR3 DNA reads TGTGCCAGCAGGCTACGGGGACAGTCCTCCTACGAGCAGTACTTC.